This record looks at one T cell receptor beta chain sequence and its context. This sample is part of a study of blood T cell repertoires in COVID-19. Clones were sequenced by immunoSEQ multiplex PCR, and TCRdb holds only the in-frame ones, with some missing. The sample lists around 150,000 clones, 89% occurring once. Germline V CDR1 and CDR2: SGHRS, YFSETQ. V lost 1 base to trimming and J lost 6 bases; unmatched junction nucleotides: 3. This CDR3 contains 14 residues. The receptor was isolated from a man in his sixties with acute or convalescent COVID-19. The sequenced sample consisted of peripheral blood. This sequence joins TRBV5-1 and TRBJ1-4; TRBD1 matches 7 bases. CDR3 protein: CASSLSGTDEKLFF. CDR3 coding DNA: TGCGCCAGCAGCTTGAGTGGGACAGATGAAAAACTGTTTTTT.